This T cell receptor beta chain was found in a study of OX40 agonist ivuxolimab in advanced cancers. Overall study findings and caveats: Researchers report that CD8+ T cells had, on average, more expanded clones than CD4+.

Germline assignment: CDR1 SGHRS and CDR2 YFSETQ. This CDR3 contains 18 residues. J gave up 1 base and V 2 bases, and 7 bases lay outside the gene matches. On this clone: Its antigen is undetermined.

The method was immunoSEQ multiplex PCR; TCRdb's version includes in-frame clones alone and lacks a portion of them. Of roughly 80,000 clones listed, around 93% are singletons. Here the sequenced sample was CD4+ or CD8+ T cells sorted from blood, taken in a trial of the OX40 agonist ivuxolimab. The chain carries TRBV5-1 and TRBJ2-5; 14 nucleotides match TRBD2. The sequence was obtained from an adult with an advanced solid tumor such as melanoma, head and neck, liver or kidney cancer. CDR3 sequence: CASSLPGLAGAGQETQYF. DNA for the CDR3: TGCGCCAGCAGCTTACCGGGACTAGCGGGAGCAGGCCAAGAGACCCAGTACTTC.